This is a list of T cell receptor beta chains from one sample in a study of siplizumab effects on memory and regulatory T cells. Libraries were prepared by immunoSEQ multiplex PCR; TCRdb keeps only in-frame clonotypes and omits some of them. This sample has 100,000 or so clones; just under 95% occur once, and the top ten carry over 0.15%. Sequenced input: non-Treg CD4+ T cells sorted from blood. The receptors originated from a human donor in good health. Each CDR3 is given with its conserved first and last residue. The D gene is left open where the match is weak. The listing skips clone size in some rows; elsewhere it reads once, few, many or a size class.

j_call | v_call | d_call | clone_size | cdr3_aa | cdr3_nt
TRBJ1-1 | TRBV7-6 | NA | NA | CASSSHEGTEAFF | TGTGCCAGCAGCTCGCACGAGGGCACTGAAGCTTTCTTT
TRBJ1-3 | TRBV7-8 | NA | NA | CASSSLNHGSGNTIYF | TGTGCCAGCAGCTCCCTGAACCACGGCTCTGGAAACACCATATATTTT
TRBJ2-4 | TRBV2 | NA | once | CASGSEGNIQYF | TGTGCCAGCGGGAGTGAGGGAAACATTCAGTACTTC
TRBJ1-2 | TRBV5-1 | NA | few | CASSLVVRGNGYTF | TGCGCCAGCAGCTTGGTCGTCAGGGGTAACGGCTACACCTTC
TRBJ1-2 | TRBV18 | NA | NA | CASSPPMRPESRGYTF | TGTGCCAGCTCACCACCGATGAGACCCGAATCGAGAGGCTACACCTTC
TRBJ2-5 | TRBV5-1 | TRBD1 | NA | CASSLAPGQGTETQYF | TGCGCCAGCAGCTTGGCCCCGGGACAGGGTACGGAGACCCAGTACTTC
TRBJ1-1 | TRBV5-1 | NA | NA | CASSLVLNRTEAFF | TGCGCCAGCAGCTTGGTTCTGAATCGCACTGAAGCTTTCTTT
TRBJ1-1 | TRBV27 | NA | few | CASSRTENTEAFF | TGTGCCAGCTCACGGACAGAGAACACTGAAGCTTTCTTT
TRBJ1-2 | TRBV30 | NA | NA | CAWSGAPHNYGYTF | TGTGCCTGGAGTGGCGCTCCCCATAACTATGGCTACACCTTC
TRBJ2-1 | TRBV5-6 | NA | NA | CASSFGNEQFF | TGTGCCAGCAGCTTTGGTAATGAGCAGTTCTTC
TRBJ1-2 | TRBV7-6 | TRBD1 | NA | CASSQQGGNYGYTF | TGTGCCAGCAGCCAACAGGGGGGAAACTATGGCTACACCTTC
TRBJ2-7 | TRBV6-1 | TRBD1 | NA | CASTRTGAYEQYF | TGTGCCAGCACCCGGACAGGCGCGTACGAGCAGTACTTC
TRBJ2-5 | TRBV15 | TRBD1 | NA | CATPRQGQETQYF | TGTGCCACCCCGAGACAGGGGCAAGAGACCCAGTACTTC
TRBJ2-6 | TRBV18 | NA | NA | CASSLPGYLSGANVLTF | TGTGCCAGCTCACTACCGGGTTACCTCTCTGGGGCCAACGTCCTGACTTTC
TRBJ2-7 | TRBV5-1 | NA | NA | CASMEAGEHEQYF | TGCGCCAGCATGGAAGCAGGGGAGCACGAGCAGTACTTC
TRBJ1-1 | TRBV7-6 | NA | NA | CASSLEVGTEAFF | TGTGCCAGCAGCTTAGAAGTGGGGACTGAAGCTTTCTTT
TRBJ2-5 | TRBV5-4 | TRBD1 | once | CASSLQDRVWTQYF | TGTGCCAGCAGCTTACAGGACAGGGTTTGGACCCAGTACTTC
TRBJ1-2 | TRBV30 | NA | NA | CAYRDFNPYGYTF | TGTGCCTACCGGGACTTTAACCCCTATGGCTACACCTTC
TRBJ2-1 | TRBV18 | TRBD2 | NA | CASSPPSGELFF | TGTGCCAGCTCACCACCTAGCGGGGAGCTGTTCTTC
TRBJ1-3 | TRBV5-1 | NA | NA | CASSLGTSGNTIYF | TGCGCCAGCAGCTTGGGAACCTCTGGAAACACCATATATTTT
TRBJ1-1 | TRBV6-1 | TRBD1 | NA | CASGTGGTEAFF | TGTGCCAGCGGCACAGGGGGCACTGAAGCTTTCTTT
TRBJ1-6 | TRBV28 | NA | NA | CASSRLTLPHSPLHF | TGTGCCAGCAGCCGCCTAACCCTCCCTCATTCACCCCTCCACTTT
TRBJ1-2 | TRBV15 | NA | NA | CATSGGGGYTF | TGTGCCACCTCGGGGGGTGGTGGCTACACCTTC
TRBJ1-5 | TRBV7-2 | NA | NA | CASSLAARYSNQPQHF | TGTGCCAGCAGCTTAGCGGCACGGTATAGCAATCAGCCCCAGCATTTT
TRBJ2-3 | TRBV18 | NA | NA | CASSLASTDTQYF | TGTGCCAGCTCGCTCGCCAGCACAGATACGCAGTATTTT
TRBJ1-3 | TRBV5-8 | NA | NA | CASSFWLGSTMKNTIYF | TGTGCCAGCAGCTTTTGGCTGGGGTCAACAATGAAGAACACCATATATTTT
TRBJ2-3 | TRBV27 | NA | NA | CASSNRISTDTQYF | TGTGCCAGCAGCAACAGGATTAGCACAGATACGCAGTATTTT
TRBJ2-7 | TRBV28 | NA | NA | CASSLWGSSYEQYF | TGTGCCAGCAGTTTATGGGGGAGCTCCTACGAGCAGTACTTC
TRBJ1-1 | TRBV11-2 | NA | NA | CASSLVDWRQALTEAFF | TGTGCCAGCAGCTTAGTTGACTGGAGACAGGCACTCACTGAAGCTTTCTTT
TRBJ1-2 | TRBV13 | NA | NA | CASSFGLNGYTF | TGTGCCAGCAGCTTCGGACTGAATGGCTACACCTTC
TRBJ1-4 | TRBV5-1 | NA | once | CASSLITGSNEKLFF | TGCGCCAGCAGCTTGATAACAGGCTCGAATGAAAAACTGTTTTTT
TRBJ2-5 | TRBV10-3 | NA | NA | CAISEASSGSVPQETQYF | TGTGCCATCAGTGAAGCAAGTAGCGGTAGCGTACCACAAGAGACCCAGTACTTC
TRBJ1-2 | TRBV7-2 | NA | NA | CASSLAAYGYTF | TGTGCCAGCAGCTTAGCAGCCTATGGCTACACCTTC
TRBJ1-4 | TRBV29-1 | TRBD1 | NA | CSVGRDRDGKLFF | TGCAGCGTGGGCCGGGACAGGGACGGAAAACTGTTTTTT
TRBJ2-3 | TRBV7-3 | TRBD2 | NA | CASSYGLGNTDTQYF | TGTGCCAGCAGCTACGGACTAGGCAACACAGATACGCAGTATTTT
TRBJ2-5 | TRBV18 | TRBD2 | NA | CASSPPRGGISETQYF | TGTGCCAGCTCACCACCGCGGGGGGGGATCTCGGAGACCCAGTACTTC
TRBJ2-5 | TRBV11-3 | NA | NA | CASSLGGGETQYF | TGTGCCAGCAGCTTAGGTGGGGGAGAGACCCAGTACTTC
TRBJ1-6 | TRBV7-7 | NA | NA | CASSSGDSPLHF | TGTGCCAGCAGCTCTGGGGATTCACCCCTCCACTTT